Listed below are T cell receptor beta chains from one sample, sequenced in a study of blood T cell repertoires in COVID-19. This table comes from immunoSEQ multiplex PCR, and its TCRdb copy is limited to in-frame clones, with some not included. The sample lists 200,000 to 250,000 clones, around three quarters occurring once. The sequencing input was peripheral blood. The origin of the receptors is a woman aged 70-85 years with acute or convalescent COVID-19. Each CDR3 is given with its conserved first and last residue. D genes are given only for firm matches. Clone size is not always given. Where it is, it says once, few, many or a class for expanded clones.

TRBD1	TRBV30	TRBJ1-2	-	CAWSVLGTGFGGYTF	TGTGCCTGGAGTGTACTTGGGACAGGGTTCGGCGGCTACACCTTC
TRBD2	TRBV11-2	TRBJ2-7	few	CASSSNLAGAGYEQYF	TGTGCCAGCAGTTCCAACCTAGCGGGGGCCGGCTACGAGCAGTACTTC
TRBD2	TRBV6-6	TRBJ2-7	-	CASQDTGGSYEQYF	TGTGCCAGTCAAGACACGGGGGGGTCCTACGAGCAGTACTTC
-	TRBV30	TRBJ2-3	-	CAWTLGTDTQYF	TGTGCCTGGACCCTAGGCACAGATACGCAGTATTTT
-	TRBV15	TRBJ2-2	-	CATSRDSGAGELFF	TGTGCCACCAGCAGAGATTCAGGGGCCGGGGAGCTGTTTTTT
-	TRBV5-8	TRBJ2-7	-	CASSLEGATYEQYF	TGTGCCAGCAGCTTGGAAGGGGCAACCTACGAGCAGTACTTC
-	TRBV4-1	TRBJ2-3	-	CASSQQDAWRALGDTQYF	TGCGCCAGCAGCCAACAGGACGCGTGGAGGGCCCTAGGGGATACGCAGTATTTT
TRBD1	TRBV19	TRBJ2-5	-	CASNPGTGGLETQYF	TGTGCCAGTAACCCAGGGACAGGGGGTCTAGAGACCCAGTACTTC
TRBD2	TRBV9	TRBJ2-3	once	CASSLAGGLSTDTQYF	TGTGCCAGCAGTTTAGCGGGGGGCCTTAGCACAGATACGCAGTATTTT
TRBD1	TRBV6-1	TRBJ1-5	-	CASSEGDRRSQPQHF	TGTGCCAGCAGTGAAGGGGACAGGAGGAGTCAGCCCCAGCATTTT
-	TRBV18	TRBJ1-2	-	CASSPVSRIAANYGYTF	TGTGCCAGCTCACCGGTCTCTCGGATAGCCGCTAACTATGGCTACACCTTC
TRBD1	TRBV7-9	TRBJ1-1	-	CASSQGDPGTEAFF	TGTGCCAGCAGTCAGGGGGACCCGGGCACTGAAGCTTTCTTT
TRBD1	TRBV5-1	TRBJ2-3	-	CASSLQGATDTQYF	TGCGCCAGCAGCTTACAGGGGGCGACAGATACGCAGTATTTT
-	TRBV18	TRBJ2-1	-	CASSQNRAEQFF	TGTGCCAGCTCCCAAAACAGGGCGGAGCAGTTCTTC
-	TRBV10-1	TRBJ2-3	once	CASGVGGAPYTQYF	TGCGCCAGCGGGGTCGGCGGGGCCCCCTATACGCAGTATTTT
-	TRBV3-1/TRBV3-2	TRBJ1-1	-	CASSQGQFGTEAFF	TGTGCCAGCAGCCAAGGACAGTTTGGGACTGAAGCTTTCTTT
TRBD2	TRBV9	TRBJ2-3	-	CASSVGAGYADTQYF	TGTGCCAGCAGCGTAGGAGCGGGGTACGCAGATACGCAGTATTTT
TRBD1	TRBV24-1	TRBJ2-1	-	CATEPTGGSYNEQFF	TGTGCCACCGAGCCTACAGGGGGATCCTACAATGAGCAGTTCTTC
TRBD1	TRBV19	TRBJ2-4	-	CASSLPTGSGKNIQYF	TGTGCCAGTAGTCTCCCGACAGGGAGTGGCAAAAACATTCAGTACTTC
-	TRBV7-3	TRBJ2-2	once	CASSFSLVKNTGELFF	TGTGCCAGCAGCTTTAGTCTAGTGAAGAACACCGGGGAGCTGTTTTTT
TRBD2	TRBV27	TRBJ2-1	-	CASSLSGVIAGRNEQFF	TGTGCCAGCAGTTTATCGGGGGTGATAGCGGGGAGGAATGAGCAGTTCTTC
TRBD1	TRBV7-2	TRBJ2-2	once	CASSLGQSNTGELFF	TGTGCCAGCAGCCTGGGACAGTCGAACACCGGGGAGCTGTTTTTT
TRBD2	TRBV3-1/TRBV3-2	TRBJ2-3	once	CASSQGTWTGGTDTQYF	TGTGCCAGCAGCCAAGGGACGTGGACGGGGGGTACAGATACGCAGTATTTT
TRBD1	TRBV5-1	TRBJ2-2	-	CASSLAGTGVTGELFF	TGCGCCAGCAGCTTGGCCGGGACAGGGGTCACCGGGGAGCTGTTTTTT
TRBD1	TRBV5-1	TRBJ2-7	-	CASSPGQLIYEQYF	TGCGCCAGCAGCCCGGGACAGCTGATCTACGAGCAGTACTTC
TRBD1	TRBV4-1	TRBJ1-3	-	CASSSRTGGGNTIYF	TGCGCCAGCAGCTCCCGGACAGGCGGAGGGAACACCATATATTTT
-	TRBV30	TRBJ1-2	-	CAWRGWGLGGYTF	TGTGCCTGGAGGGGCTGGGGGCTGGGTGGCTACACCTTC
-	TRBV6-5	TRBJ2-7	-	CASSYGQGPYEQYF	TGTGCCAGCAGTTACGGGCAGGGCCCCTACGAGCAGTACTTC
TRBD1	TRBV7-2	TRBJ1-3	-	CASSLPTGVGNTIYF	TGTGCCAGCAGCTTGCCTACAGGGGTAGGAAACACCATATATTTT
-	TRBV5-1	TRBJ2-3	many	CASSAAVVQTHTQYF	TGCGCCAGCAGCGCGGCGGTCGTCCAGACCCATACGCAGTATTTT
-	TRBV6-6	TRBJ1-2	once	CASRTRDTGSYGYTF	TGTGCCAGCAGAACCCGGGACACAGGATCCTATGGCTACACCTTC
TRBD1	TRBV5-4	TRBJ2-2	once	CASSPQGARGGELFF	TGTGCCAGCAGCCCACAGGGGGCGCGGGGCGGGGAGCTGTTTTTT
-	TRBV27	TRBJ1-2	-	CASSGGKGTNYGYTF	TGTGCCAGCAGTGGGGGGAAGGGGACTAACTATGGCTACACCTTC
TRBD1	TRBV3-1/TRBV3-2	TRBJ1-5	-	CASSQGQGGQPQHF	TGTGCCAGCAGCCAGGGACAGGGGGGTCAGCCCCAGCATTTT
TRBD1	TRBV3-1/TRBV3-2	TRBJ1-6	-	CASSPGQVRSPLHF	TGTGCCAGCAGCCCGGGACAGGTTCGGTCACCCCTCCACTTT
TRBD1	TRBV6-5	TRBJ1-6	-	CASSCGQGEFTPHF	TGTGCCAGCAGCTGCGGACAGGGGGAATTCACCCCTCACTTT
TRBD1	TRBV9	TRBJ2-5	-	CASSVGGQGETQYF	TGTGCCAGCAGCGTAGGGGGACAGGGGGAGACCCAGTACTTC
TRBD2	TRBV5-4	TRBJ2-4	-	CASSSGSRDYTNIQYF	TGTGCCAGCAGCTCCGGAAGTAGGGACTACACCAACATTCAGTACTTC
TRBD2	TRBV2	TRBJ2-3	-	CASRLGLAGADTQYF	TGTGCCAGCAGACTCGGACTAGCGGGGGCAGATACGCAGTATTTT
-	TRBV6-2/TRBV6-3	TRBJ2-7	few	CASSYAQIYEQYF	TGTGCCAGCAGTTACGCTCAGATCTACGAGCAGTACTTC
TRBD1	TRBV18	TRBJ2-7	-	CASSREPTLTGREQYF	TGTGCCAGCTCACGGGAACCAACTTTGACAGGGCGCGAGCAGTACTTC
-	TRBV19	TRBJ2-5	-	CASTTGGNQQETQYF	TGTGCCAGTACGACAGGCGGAAACCAGCAAGAGACCCAGTACTTC
-	TRBV2	TRBJ1-5	-	CASSGQGQRDNQPQHF	TGTGCCAGCAGTGGCCAAGGACAGAGAGACAATCAGCCCCAGCATTTT
-	TRBV3-1/TRBV3-2	TRBJ1-6	-	CASSQDWESSYNSPLHF	TGTGCCAGCAGCCAAGATTGGGAGAGCTCCTATAATTCACCCCTCCACTTT
TRBD1	TRBV6-6	TRBJ1-2	-	CASSYLRGPNYGYTF	TGTGCCAGCAGTTACTTGAGGGGGCCCAACTATGGCTACACCTTC
-	TRBV7-6	TRBJ2-5	-	CASSGPWRQRSETQYF	TGTGCCAGCAGCGGTCCTTGGCGGCAAAGGTCAGAGACCCAGTACTTC
-	TRBV21-1	TRBJ2-1	-	CASSKATEPGGLAGRGYSDNEQFF	TGTGCCAGCAGCAAAGCTACAGAACCGGGGGGACTAGCGGGGCGAGGTTATTCCGACAATGAGCAGTTCTTC
-	TRBV7-8	TRBJ2-4	-	CASSPDYSLAKNIQYF	TGTGCCAGCAGCCCAGACTACTCATTAGCCAAAAACATTCAGTACTTC
-	TRBV4-3	TRBJ2-7	-	CASSQERVPPSYEQYF	TGCGCCAGCAGCCAAGAACGGGTACCGCCCTCCTACGAGCAGTACTTC
TRBD2	TRBV15	TRBJ2-5	-	CATSRDRNLAGVQETQYF	TGTGCCACCAGCAGAGATCGTAATCTAGCGGGAGTCCAAGAGACCCAGTACTTC
TRBD2	TRBV19	TRBJ2-7	-	CASSMGTSGAYEQYF	TGTGCCAGTAGTATGGGCACTAGCGGGGCCTACGAGCAGTACTTC
TRBD2	TRBV7-8	TRBJ2-5	-	CASSSRTSGRETQYF	TGTGCCAGCAGCTCCCGGACTAGCGGGCGGGAGACCCAGTACTTC